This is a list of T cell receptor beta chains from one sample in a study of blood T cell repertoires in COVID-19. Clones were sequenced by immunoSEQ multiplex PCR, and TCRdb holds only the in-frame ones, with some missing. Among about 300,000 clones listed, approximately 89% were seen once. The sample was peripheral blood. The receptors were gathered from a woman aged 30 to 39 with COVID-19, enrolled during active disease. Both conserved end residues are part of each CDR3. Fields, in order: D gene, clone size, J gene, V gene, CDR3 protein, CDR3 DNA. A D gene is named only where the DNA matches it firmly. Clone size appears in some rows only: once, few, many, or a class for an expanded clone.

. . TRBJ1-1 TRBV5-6 CASSLGVEAFF TGTGCCAGCAGCTTGGGCGTCGAAGCTTTCTTT
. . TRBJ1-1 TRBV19 CASNHQGGEAFF TGTGCCAGCAACCACCAAGGCGGTGAAGCTTTCTTT
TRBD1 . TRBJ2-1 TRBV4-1 CASRSTGAGEQFF TGCGCCAGCAGATCGACAGGGGCGGGGGAGCAGTTCTTC
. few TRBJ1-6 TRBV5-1 CASSLVGAGSPLHF TGCGCCAGCAGCTTGGTGGGGGCTGGTTCACCCCTCCACTTT
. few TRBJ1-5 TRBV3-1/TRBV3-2 CASSQSSRSYSNQPQHF TGTGCCAGCAGCCAATCTTCCCGGTCTTATAGCAATCAGCCCCAGCATTTT
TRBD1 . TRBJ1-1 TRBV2 CASSGDRWNTEAFF TGTGCCAGCAGTGGGGACAGATGGAACACTGAAGCTTTCTTT
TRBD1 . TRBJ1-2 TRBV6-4 CASSATGVGGYTF TGTGCCAGCAGTGCAACAGGGGTGGGAGGCTACACCTTC
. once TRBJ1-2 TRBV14 CASSQTRNYGYTF TGTGCCAGCAGCCAAACCAGGAACTATGGCTACACCTTC
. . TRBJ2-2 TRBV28 CASSFTVLGELFF TGTGCCAGCAGTTTTACAGTGCTCGGGGAGCTGTTTTTT
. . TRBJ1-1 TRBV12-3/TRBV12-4 CASRLARGTEAFF TGTGCCAGCAGACTGGCGCGGGGGACTGAAGCTTTCTTT
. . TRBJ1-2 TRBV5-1 CASSAGHSYGYTF TGCGCCAGCAGCGCCGGACACTCATATGGCTACACCTTC